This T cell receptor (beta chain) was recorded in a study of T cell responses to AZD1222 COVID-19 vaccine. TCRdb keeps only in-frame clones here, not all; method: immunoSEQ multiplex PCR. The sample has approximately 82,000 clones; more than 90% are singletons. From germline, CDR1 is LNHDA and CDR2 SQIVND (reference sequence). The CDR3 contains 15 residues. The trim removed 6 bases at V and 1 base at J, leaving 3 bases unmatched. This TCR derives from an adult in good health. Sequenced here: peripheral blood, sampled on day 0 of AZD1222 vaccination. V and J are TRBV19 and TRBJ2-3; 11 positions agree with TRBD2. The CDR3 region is CASRETSGGTDTQYF. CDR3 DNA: TGTGCCAGTAGGGAGACTAGCGGGGGCACAGATACGCAGTATTTT.